The entry that follows covers one T cell receptor beta chain sequence. This clonotype was detected many times. It has no known antigen specificity. Per-nucleotide qualities are absent, and no much larger clonotype sits a single base away. The sample was run on an Illumina HiSeq 1500. TCRdb took the public reads, trimmed them with fastp at Q25, ran MiXCR for clone calling and kept in-frame beta chains. When rows share a CDR3 protein, they turn into one entry using the most common DNA and genes. The sample includes around 130,000 distinct CDR3 sequences, with about 24% observed a single time. The leading ten clones occupy 30% to 40% of the sample. These data are taken from a study of T cell repertoires in cytomegalovirus infection (dated by TCRdb to between 2018 and 2021). Context from the whole study: Donor HLA type was relevant to the analysis, because carriage of CMV infection together with the matching HLA type was indicated by public TCR beta signatures.

The research as a whole found: Carriers of CMV infection plus the relevant HLA type were discriminated by the cumulative frequency of public TCR beta family members in the study cohort and in an independent roughly 370-donor cohort. The ex vivo response was dominated by HLA-C-restricted CMV-specific TCR beta clonotypes, which also provided the single most frequent clonotype in two of eight donors.

Trimming leaves V shorter by 9 bases and J shorter by 5 bases, with the junction holding 9 bases beyond the gene matches. The CDR3 runs 14 residues from the cysteine to the phenylalanine. The entry retains the CDR3 DNA only, 42 bases that are in frame from base 1. This TCR derives from a human donor in good health (CMV status not recorded). Some clones in this sample may be carry-over from other donors' samples. The sequencing input was PBMCs, sequenced either directly or after in vitro stimulation (not recorded which). The rearrangement joined TRBV12-3 or TRBV12-4 to TRBJ2-2; 7 bases in the middle match TRBD2. The CDR3 protein sequence reads: CASTPSGETGELFF. The DNA is as follows: TGTGCCAGTACCCCTAGCGGAGAAACCGGGGAGCTGTTTTTT.